This TCR beta chain emerged from a study of cytomegalovirus exposure and HLA in healthy donors. Study at large: Tens of millions of unique TCRs from HLA-typed donors were held in an early release of data.

The PCR was carried out with 60 Vbeta primers and 13 Jbeta primers. Data came from immunoSEQ multiplex PCR; TCRdb stores just in-frame clones and leaves some out. Of tens of thousands of clones listed, about 60% were seen once; the top ten hold around 6.3%. Looked up from germline, CDR1 is MNHNS and CDR2 is SASEGT. V lost 10 bases, J lost 0 bases, and 12 bases lay in between. The CDR3 length is 13 residues. Findings and caveats of the study: Later analysis suggested links between common viral pathogens and several top significant clusters. The records held CMV serostatus as the only immune exposure information. Reportedly, fewer N-insertions than the approximately 650-donor mean appeared in an Asian-associated ancestry cluster in a later analysis.

This clone was picked up a small number of times. Its specificity is unknown. The TCR was taken from a woman in her thirties in good health and CMV-seronegative. The source material was PBMCs. V usage is TRBV6-1 and J usage is TRBJ1-1, with a possible D match to TRBD1 (5 bases). CDR3 sequence reads: CATFRAMNTEAFF. CDR3 coding DNA: TGTGCCACCTTCAGGGCCATGAACACTGAAGCTTTCTTT.